The 22 T cell receptor beta chains presented below share a single source sample, sequenced in a study of T cell responses to AZD1222 COVID-19 vaccine. Profiling relied on immunoSEQ multiplex PCR, and the TCRdb table lists in-frame clones only, not all of them. The sample holds more than 100,000 clones, about nine tenths seen once. This specimen was peripheral blood, taken on day 0 of AZD1222 vaccination. Receptor source: an adult in good health.

This chain links TRBV7-9 with TRBJ1-1; TRBD1 is a possible D gene (6 bases). The CDR3 contains 14 residues. Per the germline V gene, CDR1 is SEHNR and CDR2 is FQNEAQ (reference sequence). Deletions cut 0 bases from V and 10 bases from J, with 15 bases between. Here the CDR3 DNA reads TGTGCCAGCAGCTTAGCCCCCTCACAGGGCCGAGCTTTCTTT. It yields the protein CASSLAPSQGRAFF.

The chain is built from TRBV30 and TRBJ1-4, with D possibly matching TRBD1 (5 bases). Germline CDR1 and CDR2: GTSNPN and SVGIG (reference sequence). This CDR3 has 15 amino acids. Between the trimmed V and J ends, which lost 2 bases and 4 bases, there was a span of 14 bases. The CDR3 loop is CAWSYPQASNEKLFF. CDR3 bases: TGTGCCTGGAGTTACCCACAGGCGAGTAATGAAAAACTGTTTTTT.

This clone has only one observation. The chain has TRBV18 and TRBJ1-1; weak D call: TRBD1 (5 bases). The germline V gene encodes CDR1 KGHSH and CDR2 LQKENI. V was pared by 6 bases and J by 3 bases, with 11 bases between. The length of the CDR3 is 13 residues. DNA of the CDR3: TGTGCCAGCTCCCCTCCAGGGTACACTGAAGCTTTCTTT. It is translated as CASSPPGYTEAFF.

This chain uses TRBV9 with TRBJ1-1; TRBD1 matches at 7 bases. The junction had 5 bases not matched to a gene; V was cut back by 0 bases and J by 3 bases. Germline assignment: CDR1 SGDLS and CDR2 YYNGEE. CDR3 length: 15 residues. CDR3 nucleotide sequence: TGTGCCAGCAGCGTAGGCCCAGGGGGGGACACTGAAGCTTTCTTT. Its translation is CASSVGPGGDTEAFF.

V gene TRBV12-5 combines with J gene TRBJ2-7; the D gene could be TRBD1 or TRBD2 (5 bases each). Germline V gene lookup returns CDR1 LGHNT and CDR2 FRNRAP. The ends were cut back, 6 bases at V and 3 bases at J, with 18 bases in the middle. This CDR3 has 15 amino acids. The CDR3 DNA reads as TGTGCTAGTGGCCCGGGGCAGGGTGGCCTCTACGAGCAGTACTTC. It specifies CASGPGQGGLYEQYF.

The chain joins TRBV18 to TRBJ1-1; D is unclear. V shed 4 bases and J shed 2 bases, with 17 bases lying between them. Per the germline V gene, CDR1 is KGHSH and CDR2 is LQKENI. The CDR3 totals 16 residues. The CDR3 sequence: CASSQRTDLGNTEAFF. The CDR3 DNA follows: TGTGCCAGCTCACAGCGTACTGACCTGGGCAACACTGAAGCTTTCTTT.

The V gene is TRBV18, the J gene TRBJ1-1, with D perhaps matching TRBD1 (6 bases). The V end was cut by 6 bases, the J end by 1 base, with 24 bases between. Germline CDR1 reads KGHSH; CDR2 reads LQKENI. This CDR3 contains 18 residues. The CDR3 bases are TGTGCCAGCTCGCGAGCGAGGGGTGAAGGGGACAAGAACACTGAAGCTTTCTTT. As protein: CASSRARGEGDKNTEAFF.

The chain links TRBV6-5 to TRBJ1-1; 7 bases map to TRBD1. This CDR3 spans 14 amino acids. From germline, CDR1 is MNHEY and CDR2 SVGAGI. Germline trimming cut 3 bases from V and 4 bases from J; bases unmatched to any gene: 5. CDR3 sequence: CASSYDREGTEAFF. Here the CDR3 DNA reads TGTGCCAGCAGTTATGACAGGGAGGGCACTGAAGCTTTCTTT.

The chain carries TRBV5-1 and TRBJ1-3, with a weak D call TRBD1 (5 bases). The CDR3 is 16 residues long. V was trimmed by 4 bases and J by 1 base, leaving 15 bases between them. Germline-derived CDR1 and CDR2 are SGHRS and YFSETQ. The CDR3 region is CASSALWGGSGNTIYF. The CDR3 bases are TGCGCCAGCAGCGCTCTCTGGGGGGGTTCTGGAAACACCATATATTTT.

This chain connects TRBV11-2 to TRBJ1-5; 9 bases are a match to TRBD1. This CDR3 has 16 amino acids. With 0 bases clipped from V and 2 bases from J, the junction kept 2 bases outside the gene matches. Germline values: CDR1 SGHAT, CDR2 FQNNGV. The CDR3 sequence: CASSLDDRGGNQPQHF. CDR3 sequence (DNA): TGTGCCAGCAGCTTAGACGACAGGGGGGGCAATCAGCCCCAGCATTTT.

This clone has only a few counts. The chain recombines TRBV13 with TRBJ2-2; 7 bases map to TRBD1. Germline CDR1 and CDR2: PRHDT and FYEKMQ (reference sequence). The length of the CDR3 is 13 residues. Germline trimming cut 9 bases from V and 2 bases from J; bases unmatched to any gene: 3. The CDR3 coding sequence is TGTGCCAGTGGGACAGCAAACACCGGGGAGCTGTTTTTT. Its protein product is CASGTANTGELFF.

The chain joins TRBV28 to TRBJ2-5, with D unresolved. The germline gives CDR1 MDHEN, CDR2 SYDVKM. V lost 2 bases and J lost 3, with 13 bases in between. This CDR3 is 15 amino acids long. CDR3 sequence reads: CASSLGSAFKETQYF. In DNA, the CDR3 is TGTGCCAGCAGTTTAGGGTCAGCGTTCAAAGAGACCCAGTACTTC.

The chain combines TRBV12-5 with TRBJ2-5, with D perhaps matching TRBD2 (7 bases). The germline V gene has CDR1 LGHNT and CDR2 FRNRAP. CDR3 size: 15 residues. With 7 bases removed from V and 4 bases from J, the gap between germline ends came to 19 bases. The CDR3 region has the DNA TGTGCTAGTGCCGATTCAGGGGAGGGAGGAGAGACCCAGTACTTC. Translated: CASADSGEGGETQYF.

This clone was observed a single time. V gene TRBV7-3 combines with J gene TRBJ2-1; maybe TRBD1 (5 bases). CDR1 SGHTA and CDR2 FQGTGA come from the germline V gene. The CDR3 sequence is 16 residues long. V lost 2 bases, J lost 0 bases, and 11 bases lay in between. The CDR3 DNA sequence: TGTGCCAGCAGCTTAGGACACTCCAACTCCTACAATGAGCAGTTCTTC. Amino acids: CASSLGHSNSYNEQFF. Complete variable domain (other parts from reference TRBV7-3 and TRBJ2-1): GAGVSQTPSNKVTEKGKYVELRCDPISGHTALYWYRQSLGQGPEFLIYFQGTGAADDSGLPNDRFFAVRPEGSVSTLKIQRTERGDSAVYLCASSLGHSNSYNEQFFGPGTRLTVL.

The chain employs TRBV30 and TRBJ1-1, with no clear D. V was trimmed by 4 bases and J by 1 base, leaving 10 bases between them. The CDR3 spans 13 residues. The germline CDR1 and CDR2 sequences are GTSNPN and SVGIG (reference sequence). CDR3 coding DNA: TGTGCCTGGATGTCCCAGCAGAACACTGAAGCTTTCTTT. Amino acids: CAWMSQQNTEAFF.

The V gene is TRBV6-5, the J gene TRBJ2-7; TRBD1 matches at 11 bases. After removal of 11 bases from V and 4 bases from J, the junction contained 1 base not matched to a gene. CDR1 is MNHEY and CDR2 is SVGAGI in the germline V gene. CDR3 length: 11 residues. The CDR3: CAGQGAYEQYF. The CDR3 DNA sequence: TGTGCCGGACAGGGGGCGTACGAGCAGTACTTC.

This sequence joins TRBV28 and TRBJ2-7; 7 nucleotides line up with TRBD1. V was clipped by 8 bases and J by 3 bases; unmatched bases: 10. The CDR3 has 14 amino acids. From germline, CDR1 is MDHEN and CDR2 SYDVKM. CDR3 protein: CASRSGSGGYEQYF. CDR3 DNA sequence: TGTGCCAGCCGCTCGGGGTCAGGGGGCTACGAGCAGTACTTC. The variable domain in full, with the rest retrieved from reference TRBV28 and TRBJ2-7, is DVKVTQSSRYLVKRTGEKVFLECVQDMDHENMFWYRQDPGLGLRLIYFSYDVKMKEKGDIPEGYSVSREKKERFSLILESASTNQTSMYLCASRSGSGGYEQYFGPGTRLTVT.

V and J are TRBV4-3 and TRBJ2-3; 11 positions agree with TRBD1. Germline trimming cut 3 bases from V and 4 bases from J; bases unmatched to any gene: 3. Germline V lookup: CDR1 LGHNA, CDR2 YSLEER. The CDR3 is made up of 15 amino acids. CDR3 sequence reads: CASSQPGQGADTQYF. The CDR3, as DNA: TGCGCCAGCAGCCAGCCGGGACAGGGGGCAGATACGCAGTATTTT.

The V gene is TRBV6-2 or TRBV6-3, the J gene TRBJ2-3; 10 nucleotides line up with TRBD2. CDR1 and CDR2 from the germline V gene are MNHEY and SVGEGT. The junction had 11 bases not matched to a gene; V was cut back by 5 bases and J by 3 bases. The length of the CDR3 is 17 residues. DNA of the CDR3: TGTGCCAGCAGTGCCCGCGAAGCGGGAGGGCGGACAGATACGCAGTATTTT. This codes for CASSAREAGGRTDTQYF.

The chain carries TRBV28 and TRBJ1-5, with 10 bases lining up with TRBD1. CDR3 length equals 16 residues. V lost 5 bases, J lost 7 bases, and 11 bases stayed unmatched. Germline values: CDR1 MDHEN, CDR2 SYDVKM. The CDR3 DNA follows: TGTGCCAGCAGTACGCCGGGACAGGGGCGACGCCAGCCCCAGCATTTT. The encoded protein is CASSTPGQGRRQPQHF.

The gene calls are TRBV27 and TRBJ2-6; the D is unclear. Germline CDR1 MNHEY, CDR2 SMNVEV (reference sequence). This CDR3 contains 15 residues. V lost 5 bases, J lost 0 bases, and 8 bases lay in between. CDR3 nucleotides: TGTGCCAGCAGTGCCCTGATCTCTGGGGCCAACGTCCTGACTTTC. Translated, it gives CASSALISGANVLTF.

The gene calls are TRBV5-1 and TRBJ2-7; D call uncertain. CDR1 SGHRS and CDR2 YFSETQ come from the germline V gene. The V and J ends lost 3 bases and 4 bases respectively, with 5 bases between them. The CDR3 extends over 11 amino acids. CDR3 nucleotides: TGCGCCAGCAGCTCCTTGTACGAGCAGTACTTC. Translation: CASSSLYEQYF.